This T cell receptor beta chain is from a study of shared clonotypes between healthy human individuals. Study results and limitations: Incomplete sequencing of sorted subsets was indicated by rarefaction despite large depth.

This clone was observed a single time. As yet, its antigen is unknown. As defined, naive CD8 cells were CD45RO-negative and positively selected for CCR7, with terminally differentiated effector memory CD45RA+ cells excluded. Only in-frame clones appear in the TCRdb table, and some are missing; sequencing was by immunoSEQ multiplex PCR. The sample lists about 1,900,000 clones; about 95% were seen once. The germline V and J ends were trimmed by 7 bases and 4 bases, with 19 bases remaining between them. CDR3 size: 15 residues. Germline CDR1 SNHLY, CDR2 FYNNEI. The receptor's source is a man aged 18-30 years in good health. Sequencing input: naive CD8+ T cells sorted from blood. The genes are TRBV2 and TRBJ2-5; D perhaps matches TRBD2 (5 bases). The CDR3 DNA follows: TGTGCCAGCATTCTCTCAGGTGGCGGGCGAGAGACCCAGTACTTC. This translates into CASILSGGGRETQYF.